A selection of T cell receptor beta chains follows, all from one sample in a study of cytotoxic CD8 clonotypes in ibrutinib-treated CLL. Sequenced by immunoSEQ multiplex PCR; TCRdb stores in-frame clones only, minus some. The sample lists some 120,000 clones; around 84% were seen once. The sample was PBMCs, taken after 24 months of ibrutinib treatment. These receptors were obtained from a human donor with chronic lymphocytic leukemia. The CDR3 runs from the conserved cysteine through the conserved F or W. D genes are given only for firm matches. Not every row has a clone size; where given, it reads once, few, many or a size class.

size,J,D,V,DNA,CDR3
NA,TRBJ2-6,NA,TRBV28,TGTGCCAGCAGTCCAAGGACACTGTCTGGGGCCAACGTCCTGACTTTC,CASSPRTLSGANVLTF
NA,TRBJ1-1,TRBD1,TRBV27,TGTGCCAGCAGTTTACGACTTTTTGGGACAGGGGCTGAAGCTTTCTTT,CASSLRLFGTGAEAFF
NA,TRBJ2-7,NA,TRBV10-3,TGTGCCATCAGGGGGCAGTCCTACGAGCAGTACTTC,CAIRGQSYEQYF
NA,TRBJ2-7,NA,TRBV6-5,TGTGCCAGCAGCCCCTCGGACTCCAGCTCCTACGAGCAGTACTTC,CASSPSDSSSYEQYF
NA,TRBJ2-5,TRBD2,TRBV30,TGTGCCTGGAGTGCCCACTCTAGCGGGGGTGAGACCCAGTACTTC,CAWSAHSSGGETQYF
NA,TRBJ1-4,NA,TRBV18,TGTGCCAGCTCACTACTAACGCCTGACGGAGGCAGGAGTGAAAAACTGTTTTTT,CASSLLTPDGGRSEKLFF
NA,TRBJ2-7,NA,TRBV5-4,TGTGCCAGCAGCTCCCTCCCGGTGGGGCACTACGAGCAGTACTTC,CASSSLPVGHYEQYF
NA,TRBJ2-7,TRBD1,TRBV4-3,TGCGCCAGCAGCCAAGATAGAGTAGACAGGGGGTCAACCTACGAGCAGTACTTC,CASSQDRVDRGSTYEQYF
NA,TRBJ2-3,NA,TRBV7-2,TGTGCCAGCAGCCCGAACACAGATACGCAGTATTTT,CASSPNTDTQYF
NA,TRBJ2-5,NA,TRBV18,TGTGCCAGCTCACCACGTAGGGACCAAGAGACCCAGTACTTC,CASSPRRDQETQYF
NA,TRBJ2-2,NA,TRBV30,TGTGCCTGGAGTGTATCCGGTGGCGGGGAGCTGTTTTTT,CAWSVSGGGELFF
NA,TRBJ1-1,TRBD1,TRBV13,TGTGCCAGCAGCTCACGCCCCGGGACAGGGACTGAAGCTTTCTTT,CASSSRPGTGTEAFF
NA,TRBJ2-2,TRBD1,TRBV7-9,TGTGCCAGCAGTTACCATACAGGGGTATTCTACACCGGGGAGCTGTTTTTT,CASSYHTGVFYTGELFF
few,TRBJ1-2,NA,TRBV19,TGTGCCAGTAGTATAGGGGAGGACTATGGCTACACCTTC,CASSIGEDYGYTF
NA,TRBJ2-3,TRBD2,TRBV6-6,TGTGCCAGCAGCGCAAGCGGGGGGAAGGCAGATACGCAGTATTTT,CASSASGGKADTQYF
NA,TRBJ1-6,TRBD1,TRBV9,TGTGCCAGCAGCGCGGGACAGGGTATTAATTCACCCCTCCACTTT,CASSAGQGINSPLHF
NA,TRBJ1-2,NA,TRBV5-6,TGTGCCAGCAGCCCTGGACCGGACTATGGCTACACCTTC,CASSPGPDYGYTF
few,TRBJ1-2,NA,TRBV6-1,TGTGCCAGCAGTACCAGTGAGGCGAACTATGGCTACACCTTC,CASSTSEANYGYTF
NA,TRBJ2-7,TRBD1,TRBV28,TGTGCCAGCAGGAGGGGGACAGGGACCTCCTACGAGCAGTACTTC,CASRRGTGTSYEQYF
NA,TRBJ2-7,NA,TRBV19,TGTGCCAGTAGCAGCGCGGAGGGCTACGAGCAGTACTTC,CASSSAEGYEQYF
NA,TRBJ1-4,TRBD1,TRBV19,TGTGCCAGTAGTACGGGACAGGACGGGGAAAAACTGTTTTTT,CASSTGQDGEKLFF